This TCR beta chain emerged from a study of T cell responses to AZD1222 COVID-19 vaccine. Assay: immunoSEQ multiplex PCR; the TCRdb copy retains only in-frame clones and omits some. The sample contains some 130,000 clones, roughly 90% of which appear only once. Germline values: CDR1 MNHEY, CDR2 SVGAGI. Trimming took 0 bases from V and 3 from J, leaving 8 bases between them. The CDR3 runs to 15 residues. About this clone: Its antigen is unidentified.

Findings and caveats of the study: Samples come after the peak T cell response, not at day 14. Mostly white British, mostly female donors; authors suggested clonal diversity may be underestimated.

The rearrangement links TRBV6-5 to TRBJ1-4; unclear D gene. The source was peripheral blood, collected on day 0 of AZD1222 vaccination. The sequence came from an adult in good health. CDR3 in DNA: TGTGCCAGCAGTTACTCAGGAAACTCTAATGAAAAACTGTTTTTT. Amino acids: CASSYSGNSNEKLFF.